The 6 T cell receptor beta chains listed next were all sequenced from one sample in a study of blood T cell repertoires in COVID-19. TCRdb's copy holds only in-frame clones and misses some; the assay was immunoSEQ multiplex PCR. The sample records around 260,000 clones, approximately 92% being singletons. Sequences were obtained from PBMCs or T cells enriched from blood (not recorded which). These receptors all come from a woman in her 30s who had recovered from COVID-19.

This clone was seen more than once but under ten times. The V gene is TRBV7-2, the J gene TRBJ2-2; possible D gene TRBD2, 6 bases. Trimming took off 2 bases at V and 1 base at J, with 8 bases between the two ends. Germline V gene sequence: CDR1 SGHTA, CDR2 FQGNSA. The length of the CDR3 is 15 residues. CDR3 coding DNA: TGTGCCAGCAGCTTAACTAGCTGGAACACCGGGGAGCTGTTTTTT. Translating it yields CASSLTSWNTGELFF.

Here the CDR3 DNA reads TGTGCCAGTACCAGCTCCCTAGCGGGAGGGGACGAGCAGTACTTC. Protein sequence: CASTSSLAGGDEQYF. The genes are TRBV19 and TRBJ2-7, with 12 bases aligning to TRBD2. V lost 7 bases to trimming and J lost 5 bases; unmatched junction nucleotides: 9. The germline CDR1 and CDR2 sequences are LNHDA and SQIVND (reference sequence). This CDR3 spans 15 amino acids.

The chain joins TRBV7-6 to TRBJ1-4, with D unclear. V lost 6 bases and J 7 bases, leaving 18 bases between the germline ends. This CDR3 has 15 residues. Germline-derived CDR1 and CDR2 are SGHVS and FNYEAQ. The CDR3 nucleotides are TGTGCCAGCAGTTATACCTCGGGAGCCTCTGAAAAACTGTTTTTT. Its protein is CASSYTSGASEKLFF.

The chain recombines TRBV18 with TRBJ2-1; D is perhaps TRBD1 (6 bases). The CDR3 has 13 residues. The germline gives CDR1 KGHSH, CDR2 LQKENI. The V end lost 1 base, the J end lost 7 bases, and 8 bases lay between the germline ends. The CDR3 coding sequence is TGTGCCAGCTCACCACAACAGGGAAATGAGCAGTTCTTC. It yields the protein CASSPQQGNEQFF. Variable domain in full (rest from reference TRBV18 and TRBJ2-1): NAGVMQNPRHLVRRRGQEARLRCSPMKGHSHVYWYRQLPEEGLKFMVYLQKENIIDESGMPKERFSAEFPKEGPSILRIQQVVRGDSAAYFCASSPQQGNEQFFGPGTRLTVL.

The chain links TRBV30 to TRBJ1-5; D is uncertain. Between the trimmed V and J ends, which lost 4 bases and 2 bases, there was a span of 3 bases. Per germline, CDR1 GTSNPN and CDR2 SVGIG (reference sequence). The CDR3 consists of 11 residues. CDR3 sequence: CAWTGNQPQHF. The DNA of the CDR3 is TGTGCCTGGACAGGCAATCAGCCCCAGCATTTT.

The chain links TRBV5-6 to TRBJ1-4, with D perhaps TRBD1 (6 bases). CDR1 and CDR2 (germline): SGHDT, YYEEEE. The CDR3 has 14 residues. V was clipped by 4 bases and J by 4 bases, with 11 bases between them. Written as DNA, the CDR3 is TGTGCCAGCAGCCTGACAGGTTATAATGAAAAACTGTTTTTT. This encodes CASSLTGYNEKLFF.